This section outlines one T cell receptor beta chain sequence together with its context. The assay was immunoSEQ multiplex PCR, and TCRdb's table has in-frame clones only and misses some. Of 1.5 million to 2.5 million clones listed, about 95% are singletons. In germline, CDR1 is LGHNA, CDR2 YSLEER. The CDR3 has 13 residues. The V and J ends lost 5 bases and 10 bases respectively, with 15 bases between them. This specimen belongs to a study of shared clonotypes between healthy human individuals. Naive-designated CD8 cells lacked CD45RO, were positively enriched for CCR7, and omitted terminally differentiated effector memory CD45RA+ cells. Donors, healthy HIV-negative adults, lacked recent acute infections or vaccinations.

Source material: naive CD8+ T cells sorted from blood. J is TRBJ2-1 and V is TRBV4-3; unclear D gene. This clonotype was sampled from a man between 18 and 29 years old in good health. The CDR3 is CASSKGVKEEQFF. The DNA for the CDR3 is TGCGCCAGCAGCAAGGGCGTTAAGGAGGAGCAGTTCTTC.